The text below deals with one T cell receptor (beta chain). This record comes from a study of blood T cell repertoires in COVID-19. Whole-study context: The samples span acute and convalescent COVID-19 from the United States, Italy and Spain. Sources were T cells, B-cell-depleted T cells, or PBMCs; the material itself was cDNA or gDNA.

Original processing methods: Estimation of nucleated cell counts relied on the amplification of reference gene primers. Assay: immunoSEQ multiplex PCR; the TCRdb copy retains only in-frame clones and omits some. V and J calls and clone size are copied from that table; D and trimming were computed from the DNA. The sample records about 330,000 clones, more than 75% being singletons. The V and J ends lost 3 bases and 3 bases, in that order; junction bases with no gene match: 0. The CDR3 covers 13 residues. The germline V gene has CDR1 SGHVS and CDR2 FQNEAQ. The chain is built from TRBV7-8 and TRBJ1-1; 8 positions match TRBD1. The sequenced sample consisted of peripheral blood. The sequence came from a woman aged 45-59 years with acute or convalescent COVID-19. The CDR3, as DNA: TGTGCCAGCAGCTTGACAGGGGACACTGAAGCTTTCTTT. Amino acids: CASSLTGDTEAFF.